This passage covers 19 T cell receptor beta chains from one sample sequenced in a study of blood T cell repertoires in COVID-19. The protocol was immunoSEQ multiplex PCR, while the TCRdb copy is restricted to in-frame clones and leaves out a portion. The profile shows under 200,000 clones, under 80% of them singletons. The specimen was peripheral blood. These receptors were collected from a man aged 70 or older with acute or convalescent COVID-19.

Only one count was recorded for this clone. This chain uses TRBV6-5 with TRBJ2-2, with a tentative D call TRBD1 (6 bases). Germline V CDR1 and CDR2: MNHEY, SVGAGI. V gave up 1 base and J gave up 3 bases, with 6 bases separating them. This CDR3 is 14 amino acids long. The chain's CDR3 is CASSYYRDTGELFF. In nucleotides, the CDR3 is TGTGCCAGCAGTTACTACAGGGACACCGGGGAGCTGTTTTTT.

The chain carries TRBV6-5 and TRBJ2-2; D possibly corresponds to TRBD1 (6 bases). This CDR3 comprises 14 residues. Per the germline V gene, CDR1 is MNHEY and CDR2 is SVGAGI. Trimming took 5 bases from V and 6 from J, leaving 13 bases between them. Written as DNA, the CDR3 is TGTGCCAGCAGTCGCCAGGGGTCGTCCGGGGAGCTGTTTTTT. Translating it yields CASSRQGSSGELFF.

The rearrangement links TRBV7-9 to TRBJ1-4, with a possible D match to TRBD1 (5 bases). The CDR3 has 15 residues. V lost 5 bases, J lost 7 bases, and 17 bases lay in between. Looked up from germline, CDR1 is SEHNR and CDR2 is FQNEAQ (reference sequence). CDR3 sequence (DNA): TGTGCCAGCAGCGCGGCGGGGCGCGGGGGTGAAAAACTGTTTTTT. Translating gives CASSAAGRGGEKLFF.

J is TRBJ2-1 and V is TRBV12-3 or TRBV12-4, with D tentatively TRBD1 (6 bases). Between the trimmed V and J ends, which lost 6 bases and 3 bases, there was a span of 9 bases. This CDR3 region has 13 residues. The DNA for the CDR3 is TGTGCCAGCAGCTGGGACAACTACAATGAGCAGTTCTTC. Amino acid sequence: CASSWDNYNEQFF.

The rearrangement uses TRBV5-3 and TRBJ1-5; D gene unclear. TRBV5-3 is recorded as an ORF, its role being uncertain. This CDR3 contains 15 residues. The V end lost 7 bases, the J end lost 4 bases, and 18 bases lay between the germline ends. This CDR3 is CARPWGGPKNQPQHF. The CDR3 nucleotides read TGTGCCAGACCTTGGGGAGGACCGAAAAATCAGCCCCAGCATTTT.

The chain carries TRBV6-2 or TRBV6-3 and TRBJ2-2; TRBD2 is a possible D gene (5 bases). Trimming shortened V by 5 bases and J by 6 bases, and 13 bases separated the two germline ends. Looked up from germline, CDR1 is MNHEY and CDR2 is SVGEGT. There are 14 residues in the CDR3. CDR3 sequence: CASSTPNGAGELFF. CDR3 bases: TGTGCCAGCAGTACCCCCAACGGGGCCGGGGAGCTGTTTTTT.

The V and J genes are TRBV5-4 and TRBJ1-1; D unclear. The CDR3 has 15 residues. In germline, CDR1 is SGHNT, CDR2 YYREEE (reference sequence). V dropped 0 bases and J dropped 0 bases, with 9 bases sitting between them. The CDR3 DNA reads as TGTGCCAGCAGCTTGGGTCTGGGCCTGAACACTGAAGCTTTCTTT. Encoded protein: CASSLGLGLNTEAFF.

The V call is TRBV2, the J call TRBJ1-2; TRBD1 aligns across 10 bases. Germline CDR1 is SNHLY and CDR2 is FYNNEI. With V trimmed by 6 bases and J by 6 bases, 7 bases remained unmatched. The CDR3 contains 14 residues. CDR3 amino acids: CASRGDRGLNGYTF. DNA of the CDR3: TGTGCCAGCAGGGGTGACAGGGGGCTTAATGGCTACACCTTC. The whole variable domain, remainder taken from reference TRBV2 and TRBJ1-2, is EPEVTQTPSHQVTQMGQEVILRCVPISNHLYFYWYRQILGQKVEFLVSFYNNEISEKSEIFDDQFSVERPDGSNFTLKIRSTKLEDSAMYFCASRGDRGLNGYTFGSGTRLTVV.

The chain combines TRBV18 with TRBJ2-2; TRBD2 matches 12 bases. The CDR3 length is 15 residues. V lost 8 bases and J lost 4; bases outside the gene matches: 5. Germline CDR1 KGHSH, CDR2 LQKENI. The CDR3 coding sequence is TGTGCCAGCGAACTAGCGGGAGGATTCACCGGGGAGCTGTTTTTT. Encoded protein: CASELAGGFTGELFF. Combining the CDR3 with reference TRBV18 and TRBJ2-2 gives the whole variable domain NAGVMQNPRHLVRRRGQEARLRCSPMKGHSHVYWYRQLPEEGLKFMVYLQKENIIDESGMPKERFSAEFPKEGPSILRIQQVVRGDSAAYFCASELAGGFTGELFFGEGSRLTVL.

The CDR3 spells CASSRYRGDYGYTF. The CDR3 bases are TGCGCCAGCAGTCGGTACAGGGGGGACTATGGCTACACCTTC. The gene calls are TRBV10-1 and TRBJ1-2, with 8 bases fitting TRBD1. Per the germline V gene, CDR1 is WNHNN and CDR2 is SYGVQD (reference sequence). This CDR3 is 14 amino acids long. V lost 5 bases and J lost 3; bases outside the gene matches: 5.

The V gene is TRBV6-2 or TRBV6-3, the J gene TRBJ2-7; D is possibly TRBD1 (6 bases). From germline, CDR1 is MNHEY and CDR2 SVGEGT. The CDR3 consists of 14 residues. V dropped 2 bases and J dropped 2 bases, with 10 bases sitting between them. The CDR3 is CASSYGQITYEQYF. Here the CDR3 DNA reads TGTGCCAGCAGTTACGGACAGATTACCTACGAGCAGTACTTC.

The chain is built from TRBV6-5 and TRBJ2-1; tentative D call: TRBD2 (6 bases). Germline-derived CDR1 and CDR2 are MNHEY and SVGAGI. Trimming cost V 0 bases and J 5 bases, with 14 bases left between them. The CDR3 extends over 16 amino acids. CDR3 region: CASSYSQLAPNNEQFF. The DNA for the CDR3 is TGTGCCAGCAGTTACTCGCAACTAGCCCCCAACAATGAGCAGTTCTTC.

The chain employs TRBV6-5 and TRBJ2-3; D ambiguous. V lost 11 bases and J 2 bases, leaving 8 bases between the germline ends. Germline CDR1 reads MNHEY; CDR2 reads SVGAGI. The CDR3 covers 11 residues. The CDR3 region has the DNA TGTGCCCTCCTGGCCACAGATACGCAGTATTTT. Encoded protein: CALLATDTQYF.

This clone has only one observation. The CDR3 nucleotides read TGTGCCAGTAGCACCAGCGCTCCGGGTCCCAATCAGCCCCAGCATTTT. Protein: CASSTSAPGPNQPQHF. The chain combines TRBV19 with TRBJ1-5; D is unclear. Germline V gene sequence: CDR1 LNHDA, CDR2 SQIVND (reference sequence). The CDR3 is made up of 16 amino acids. Trimming took off 6 bases at V and 3 bases at J, with 18 bases between the two ends.

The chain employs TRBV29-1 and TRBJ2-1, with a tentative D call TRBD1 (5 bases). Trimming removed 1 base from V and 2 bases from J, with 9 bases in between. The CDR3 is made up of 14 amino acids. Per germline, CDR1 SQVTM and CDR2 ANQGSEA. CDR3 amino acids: CSVEGWGTYNEQFF. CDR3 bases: TGCAGCGTTGAAGGATGGGGCACCTACAATGAGCAGTTCTTC.

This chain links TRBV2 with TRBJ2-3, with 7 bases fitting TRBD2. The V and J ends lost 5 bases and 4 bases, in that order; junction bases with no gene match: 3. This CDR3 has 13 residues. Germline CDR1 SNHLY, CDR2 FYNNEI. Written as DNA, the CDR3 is TGTGCCAGCAGTCCTCTAGCGGCAGATACGCAGTATTTT. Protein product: CASSPLAADTQYF.

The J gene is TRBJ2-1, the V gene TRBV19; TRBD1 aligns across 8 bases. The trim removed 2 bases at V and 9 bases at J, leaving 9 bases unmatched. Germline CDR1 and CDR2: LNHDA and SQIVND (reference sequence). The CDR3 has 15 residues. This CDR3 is CASSISRRGQGEQFF. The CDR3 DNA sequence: TGTGCCAGTAGTATATCTCGCAGGGGGCAAGGTGAGCAGTTCTTC.

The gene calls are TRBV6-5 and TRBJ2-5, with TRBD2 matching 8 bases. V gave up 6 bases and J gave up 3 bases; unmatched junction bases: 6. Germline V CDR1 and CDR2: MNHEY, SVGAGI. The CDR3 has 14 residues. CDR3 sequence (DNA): TGTGCCAGCAGCGGGACTAGAACTGAAGAGACCCAGTACTTC. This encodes CASSGTRTEETQYF.

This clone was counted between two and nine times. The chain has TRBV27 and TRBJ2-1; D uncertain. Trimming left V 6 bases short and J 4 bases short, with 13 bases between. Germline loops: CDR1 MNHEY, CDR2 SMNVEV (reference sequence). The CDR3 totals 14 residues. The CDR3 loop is CASSPANGYNEQFF. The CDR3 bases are TGTGCCAGCAGCCCAGCGAACGGATACAATGAGCAGTTCTTC.